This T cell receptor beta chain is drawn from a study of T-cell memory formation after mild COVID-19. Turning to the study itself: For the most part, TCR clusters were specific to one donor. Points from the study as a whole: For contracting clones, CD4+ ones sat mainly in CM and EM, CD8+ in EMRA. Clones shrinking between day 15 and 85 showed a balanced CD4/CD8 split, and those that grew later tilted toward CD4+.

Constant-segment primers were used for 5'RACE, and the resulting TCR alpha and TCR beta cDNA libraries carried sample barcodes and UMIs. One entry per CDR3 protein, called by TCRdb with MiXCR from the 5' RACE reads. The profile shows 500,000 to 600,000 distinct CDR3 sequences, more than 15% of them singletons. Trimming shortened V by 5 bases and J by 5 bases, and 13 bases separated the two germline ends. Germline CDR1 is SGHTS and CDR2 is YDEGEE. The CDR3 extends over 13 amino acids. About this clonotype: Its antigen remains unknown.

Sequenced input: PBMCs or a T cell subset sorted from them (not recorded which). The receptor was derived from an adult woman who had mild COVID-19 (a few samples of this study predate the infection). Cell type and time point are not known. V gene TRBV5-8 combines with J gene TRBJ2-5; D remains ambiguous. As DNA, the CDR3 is TGTGCCAGCAGGGGCCGGTCTGGGGAGACCCAGTACTTC. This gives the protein CASRGRSGETQYF.